The following is a T cell receptor beta chain sequence with its context. Assay: immunoSEQ multiplex PCR; the TCRdb copy retains only in-frame clones and omits some. This sample has over 65,000 clones, with around nine tenths found just once. This specimen comes from a study of identifying expanded T cells in peripheral blood. Collection occurred without any documented infections or immune events in donors. Germline CDR1 SNHLY, CDR2 FYNNEI. V lost 2 bases and J lost 9; bases outside the gene matches: 6. This CDR3 spans 15 amino acids. This TCR was sampled from a person aged 18 to 75 in good health. Sequencing was performed on blood. The chain combines TRBV2 with TRBJ2-1; 11 nucleotides agree with TRBD2. This CDR3 reads CASSERLAGGSEQFF. CDR3 DNA: TGTGCCAGCAGTGAACGCCTAGCGGGAGGCTCTGAGCAGTTCTTC.